This T cell receptor beta chain is drawn from a study of CD8+ T cells in alopecia areata. Overall study: Treatment with tofacitinib (6 to 18 months) was followed by 6 months off drug. Study-wide points: Association of baseline CD8+ expansion with response is uncertain owing to one nonresponder. Lesional scalp, notably in alopecia totalis/universalis, had clonality above that of normal scalp.

About this clone: Antigen: not known.

Following extraction, RNA underwent reverse transcription to cDNA, which served as the sequencing template. The table came from immunoSEQ multiplex PCR; TCRdb's copy has only in-frame clones and leaves some out. The sample records under 350,000 clones, 55% to 75% being singletons. Treatment in this sample: oral pan-JAK inhibitor, 5-10 mg twice daily. Sorting from PBMCs produced CD4+ and CD8+ T cells. After removal of 6 bases from V and 8 bases from J, the junction contained 11 bases not matched to a gene. This CDR3 has 16 amino acids. This clonotype was sampled from a human donor with alopecia areata. The chain carries TRBV23-1 and TRBJ2-1, with TRBD2 matching over 12 bases. TRBV23-1 is an open reading frame whose function is uncertain. Sequences were derived from CD4+ T cells sorted from blood, sampled at week 24, from a patient treated with tofacitinib. The CDR3 coding sequence is TGCGCCAGCAGGCCCCCTAGCGGGGGGGCGGTATATGAGCAGTTCTTC. Protein product: CASRPPSGGAVYEQFF.